This T cell receptor beta chain was identified during a study of blood T cell repertoires in COVID-19. For the study at large: COVID-19 samples, acute and convalescent, were from the United States, Italy and Spain. In each case, the material was cDNA or gDNA derived from T cells, B-cell-depleted T cells, or PBMCs.

This CDR3 comprises 16 residues. How the authors handled the data: Amplification of reference gene primers was used by the study to estimate nucleated cell counts. The protocol was immunoSEQ multiplex PCR, while the TCRdb copy is restricted to in-frame clones and leaves out a portion. V and J calls and clone size follow that table, whereas D and trimming were derived from the DNA. The sample holds 200,000 to 300,000 clones, 84% seen once. What was sequenced was peripheral blood. The chain has TRBV1 and TRBJ2-7; the table's D gene call, TRBD2, was not cross checked with the DNA. TRBV1 is a pseudogene segment. This clonotype was obtained from a man aged 55 to 70 with acute or convalescent COVID-19. CDR3 in amino acids: CTSSQGLAVTFREQYF. CDR3 nucleotides: TGCACCAGCAGCCAGGGACTAGCTGTGACTTTCCGCGAGCAGTACTTC.